One T cell receptor (beta chain) is described in this entry. The sample carries other DNA sequences with the same CDR3. The CDR3 has 14 residues. V was clipped by 1 base and J by 2 bases, with 7 bases between them. Germline assignment: CDR1 SEHNR and CDR2 FQNEAQ (reference sequence). TCRdb keeps only in-frame clones here, not all; method: immunoSEQ multiplex PCR. Here the sample spans 300,000 to 400,000 clones, around 90% being singletons. The sample is drawn from a study of blood T cell repertoires in COVID-19. Study-wide context: PBMCs, B-cell-depleted T cells, or T cells were the source of the cDNA or gDNA that made up the material.

This sequence was found in a woman between 18 and 29 years old who had recovered from COVID-19. The sequencing sample was made of peripheral blood. This chain connects TRBV7-9 to TRBJ2-3, with D unclear. CDR3 in DNA: TGTGCCAGCAGCTTAGATGCGTACACAGATACGCAGTATTTT. Protein: CASSLDAYTDTQYF. The variable domain in full, completed from reference TRBV7-9 and TRBJ2-3, reads DTGVSQNPRHKITKRGQNVTFRCDPISEHNRLYWYRQTLGQGPEFLTYFQNEAQLEKSRLLSDRFSAERPKGSFSTLEIQRTEQGDSAMYLCASSLDAYTDTQYFGPGTRLTVL.